This TCR beta chain was obtained from a study of blood T cell repertoires in COVID-19. About the research overall: Whether acute or convalescent, the COVID-19 samples came from the United States, Italy and Spain. The cDNA or gDNA used as material had been derived from T cells, B-cell-depleted T cells, or PBMCs.

The ends lost 9 bases at V and 4 bases at J; junction bases unmatched: 3. CDR1 is ENHRY and CDR2 is SYGVKD in the germline V gene. The CDR3 runs 13 residues. Original processing methods: Amplification from reference gene primers served as the basis for estimated nucleated cell counts. TCRdb's table, derived via immunoSEQ multiplex PCR, lists solely in-frame clones and lacks some. The V and J calls and clone size are taken from that table; D and trimming were inferred from the DNA. Here the sample spans tens of thousands of clones, about four fifths being singletons. The TCR was taken from a human donor in a cohort sampled during active or convalescent COVID-19. The J gene is TRBJ2-3, the V gene TRBV10-3; 11 bases are a match to TRBD2. The sample comprised peripheral blood. The CDR3 nucleotides read TGTGCCATATCTAGCGGGGGGTCAGATACGCAGTATTTT. This gives the protein CAISSGGSDTQYF.